These 7 T cell receptor beta chains were all obtained from the same sample, sequenced in a study of memory CD4+ T cells and cytomegalovirus serostatus. Profiled with immunoSEQ multiplex PCR; TCRdb holds only in-frame clones, not every one. Of 50,000 to 60,000 clones listed, 82% were seen once; the top ten hold roughly 0.54%. The sort gate was single viable CD3+CD4+CD8-CD45RO+ cells for memory CD4+ T cells. Specimen: memory CD4+ T cells from blood. The receptor set was obtained from an adult in good health and CMV-seronegative.

V usage is TRBV5-1 and J usage is TRBJ2-7; D may be TRBD1 (6 bases). The CDR3 extends over 14 amino acids. Per the germline V gene, CDR1 is SGHRS and CDR2 is YFSETQ. V was trimmed by 5 bases and J by 2 bases, leaving 14 bases between them. The CDR3 region is CASSESGAPYEQYF. The CDR3, as DNA: TGCGCCAGCAGTGAGTCAGGGGCGCCCTACGAGCAGTACTTC.

The chain recombines TRBV6-4 with TRBJ1-1; D unresolved. Per germline, CDR1 MRHNA and CDR2 SNTAGT. This CDR3 contains 13 residues. Trimming pared 4 bases from V and 7 bases from J, leaving 13 bases between. CDR3 protein: CASSASARSEAFF. DNA of the CDR3: TGTGCCAGCAGTGCGTCGGCCCGAAGTGAAGCTTTCTTT.

This chain links TRBV27 with TRBJ1-6; TRBD1 is a possible D gene (5 bases). Trimming removed 6 bases from V and 8 bases from J, with 17 bases in between. Germline CDR1 and CDR2: MNHEY and SMNVEV (reference sequence). This CDR3 comprises 15 residues. As DNA, the CDR3 is TGTGCCAGCAGCGAGTGGGGGAATTATGATTCACCCCTCCACTTT. This gives the protein CASSEWGNYDSPLHF.

Concerning this clone itself: Other DNA sequences in the sample encode the same CDR3. The gene calls are TRBV6-1 and TRBJ1-2; the match to TRBD1 covers 10 bases. Germline values: CDR1 MNHNS, CDR2 SASEGT. CDR3 length equals 15 residues. J was trimmed by 4 bases and V by 0 bases; bases with no gene match: 2. CDR3 loop: CASSEARTGGYGYTF. The CDR3 DNA follows: TGTGCCAGCAGTGAAGCCCGGACAGGGGGCTATGGCTACACCTTC.

This chain's CDR3 is CASSPGPGTGSPLHF. CDR3 bases: TGCGCCAGCAGCCCCGGTCCCGGGACGGGATCACCCCTCCACTTT. This chain uses TRBV5-1 with TRBJ1-6; TRBD1 is a possible D gene (5 bases). CDR1 is SGHRS and CDR2 is YFSETQ in the germline V gene. The CDR3 consists of 15 residues. Trimming left V 4 bases short and J 10 bases short, with 18 bases between. Based on the CDR3 plus reference TRBV5-1 and TRBJ1-6, the full variable domain is KAGVTQTPRYLIKTRGQQVTLSCSPISGHRSVSWYQQTPGQGLQFLFEYFSETQRNKGNFPGRFSGRQFSNSRSEMNVSTLELGDSALYLCASSPGPGTGSPLHFGNGTRLTVT.

The V call is TRBV27, the J call TRBJ1-4, with D tentatively TRBD1 (5 bases). Germline lookup yields CDR1 MNHEY and CDR2 SMNVEV (reference sequence). The CDR3 runs 15 residues. V was trimmed by 6 bases and J by 0 bases, leaving 11 bases between them. The CDR3 protein is CASRQEISTNEKLFF. The CDR3 DNA reads as TGTGCCAGCAGACAGGAGATTTCAACTAATGAAAAACTGTTTTTT.

This chain connects TRBV11-1 to TRBJ2-5, with D possibly being TRBD2 (6 bases). Trimming cost V 0 bases and J 1 base, with 6 bases left between them. The CDR3 totals 14 residues. Germline CDR1 SGHAT, CDR2 FQDESV (reference sequence). CDR3 amino acids: CASSLAGGQETQYF. CDR3 sequence (DNA): TGTGCCAGCAGCTTAGCGGGGGGCCAAGAGACCCAGTACTTC.